The rows below give T cell receptor beta chains drawn from one sample of a study of T-cell reconstitution after alpha-beta-depleted transplantation in children. TCRdb reprocessed the PCR reads with MiXCR, giving one entry per CDR3 protein. The profile shows about 900,000 distinct CDR3 sequences, 25% to 30% of them singletons. Sequenced here: PBMCs, mostly from graft donor cells, sampled 360 days after TCRalphabeta/CD19-depleted stem cell transplant. The source of these receptors is a boy in the first two years of life who had a stem cell transplant for SCID, so the T cells may come from the graft donor. Both conserved end residues are part of each CDR3. A D gene is named only where the DNA matches it firmly. Only part of the rows carry a size: once, few, many, or a class if the clone is expanded.

V	size	J	D	CDR3	DNA
TRBV7-2	-	TRBJ2-3	TRBD2	CVSSLAWRGGTDTQYF	TGTGTCAGCAGCTTAGCGTGGCGGGGGGGCACAGATACGCAGTATTTT
TRBV10-3	few	TRBJ2-3	TRBD1	CAISDGTGLTDTQYF	TGTGCCATCAGTGACGGGACAGGTCTCACAGATACGCAGTATTTT
TRBV28	-	TRBJ2-3	-	CASSLSPTDRSTDTQYF	TGTGCCAGCAGTTTGTCCCCAACGGACAGAAGCACAGATACGCAGTATTTT
TRBV20-1	few	TRBJ2-1	-	CSARRGTLYNEQFF	TGCAGTGCTAGACGGGGGACCCTTTACAATGAGCAGTTCTTC
TRBV4-3	-	TRBJ2-2	-	CASSQVSWYLAGTGELFF	TGCGCCAGCAGCCAAGTGAGCTGGTACCTCGCTGGGACCGGGGAGCTGTTTTTT
TRBV6-1	once	TRBJ2-2	-	CASSSPRGKTGELFF	TGTGCCAGCAGTAGCCCGCGGGGTAAAACCGGGGAGCTGTTTTTT
TRBV5-1	few	TRBJ1-1	-	CASSLADLQGRAFF	TGCGCCAGCAGCTTGGCCGATTTACAGGGTCGAGCTTTCTTT
TRBV7-9	-	TRBJ1-1	TRBD1	CASSFKDRGGTEAFF	TGTGCCAGCAGCTTTAAGGACAGGGGCGGCACTGAAGCTTTCTTT
TRBV21-1	-	TRBJ2-2	-	CASSPRGTSGTGELFF	TGTGCCAGCAGCCCCCGGGGAACTAGCGGCACCGGGGAGCTGTTTTTT
TRBV5-1	-	TRBJ2-1	-	CASSLAPTEQFF	TGCGCCAGCAGCTTGGCCCCGACGGAGCAGTTCTTC